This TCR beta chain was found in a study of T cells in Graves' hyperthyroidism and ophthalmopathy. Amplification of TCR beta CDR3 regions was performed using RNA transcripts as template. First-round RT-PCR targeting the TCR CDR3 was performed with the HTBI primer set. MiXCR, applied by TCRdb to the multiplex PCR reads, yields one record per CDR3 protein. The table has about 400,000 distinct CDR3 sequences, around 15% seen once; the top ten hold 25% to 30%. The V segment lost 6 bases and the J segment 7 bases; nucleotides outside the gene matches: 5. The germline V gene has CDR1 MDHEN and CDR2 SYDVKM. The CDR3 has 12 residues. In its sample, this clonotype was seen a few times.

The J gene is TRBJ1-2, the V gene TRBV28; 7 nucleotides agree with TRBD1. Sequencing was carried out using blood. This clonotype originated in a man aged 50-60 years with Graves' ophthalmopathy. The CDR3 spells CASRTGSGGYTF. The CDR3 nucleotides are TGTGCCAGCAGGACAGGGTCTGGTGGCTACACCTTC.